This is a list of T cell receptor beta chains from one sample in a study of radiation and T cells in renal cell carcinoma. Profiled with immunoSEQ multiplex PCR; TCRdb holds only in-frame clones, not every one. Among 20,000 to 25,000 clones listed, 80% were seen once. The source material was blood, sampled from a patient whose treatment included radiotherapy and nephrectomy. The receptors were sampled from a man in his 60s with renal cell carcinoma. The CDR3 runs from the conserved cysteine through the conserved F or W.

v_call | cdr3_aa
TRBV30 | CAWSALGLRPQHF
TRBV27 | CASSKTGSISGNTIYF
TRBV30 | CAWSMGVGGGELFF
TRBV9 | CASSVSVGGTGELFF
TRBV5-1 | CASSSTLGQRNTEAFF
TRBV7-9 | CASSNGQGSSPLHF
TRBV18 | CASSPNVRLNTEAFF
TRBV4-1 | CASSQVFPRQGANEKLFF
TRBV5-1 | CASSSLPGKYEQYF
TRBV30 | CAWNSGRGHTGELFF
TRBV5-1 | CASSKTGDGELFF
TRBV6-5 | CASSYSLSSFF
TRBV5-1 | CASSLSPSYGYTF
TRBV27 | CAGVQKRGSNTGELFF
TRBV6-1 | CASKRGLVGYEQYF
TRBV29-1 | CSVGAVSNTGELFF
TRBV4-2 | CASSQELLPGSNYGYTF
TRBV7-8 | CASSLVGATNEKLFF
TRBV25-1 | CASSGPWGDYGYTF
TRBV18 | CASSPWTGGGGKLFF
TRBV5-1 | CASSSPGLLTNEQFF
TRBV6-5 | CASSFGDTEAFF
TRBV5-1 | CASSPERGYEQYF
TRBV10-2 | CASRRSGSSSYEQYF
TRBV30 | CAWSVPGQTSNYGYTF
TRBV9 | CASSVADSGNTIYF
TRBV7-8 | CASSLSNREVPTEQFF
TRBV7-5 | CARSGGGGKRERGNGETQYF
TRBV11-3 | CASSPQGSSTEAFF
TRBV5-1 | CASSLHRANYGYTF
TRBV5-4 | CASSFETLYGYTF
TRBV6-6 | CASRPRQGADTQYF
TRBV18 | CASSPAGNEKAQYF
TRBV30 | CAWDGGPQTQYF
TRBV6-5 | CASSYLATAYEQYF